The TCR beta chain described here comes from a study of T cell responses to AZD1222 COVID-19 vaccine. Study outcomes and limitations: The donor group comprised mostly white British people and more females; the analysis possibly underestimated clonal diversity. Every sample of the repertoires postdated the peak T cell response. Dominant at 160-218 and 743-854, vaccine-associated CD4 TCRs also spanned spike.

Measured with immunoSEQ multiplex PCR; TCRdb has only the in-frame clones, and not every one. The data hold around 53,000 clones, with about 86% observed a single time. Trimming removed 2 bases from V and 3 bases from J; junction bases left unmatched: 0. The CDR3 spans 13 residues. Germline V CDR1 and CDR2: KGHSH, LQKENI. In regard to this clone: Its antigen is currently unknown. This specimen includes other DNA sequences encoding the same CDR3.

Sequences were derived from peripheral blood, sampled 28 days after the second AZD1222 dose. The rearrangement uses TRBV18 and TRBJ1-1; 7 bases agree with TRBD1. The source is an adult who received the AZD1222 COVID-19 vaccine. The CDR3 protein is CASSPGQDTEAFF. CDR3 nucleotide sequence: TGTGCCAGCTCACCAGGACAGGACACTGAAGCTTTCTTT.